This entry lists 3 T cell receptor beta chains sequenced from one sample in a study of T-cell memory formation after mild COVID-19. TCRdb independently ran MiXCR on the 5' RACE reads; one entry per CDR3 protein. The data hold some 320,000 distinct CDR3 sequences, with approximately 14% observed a single time. The specimen was PBMCs or a T cell subset sorted from them (not recorded which). The origin of the receptors is a young man who had mild COVID-19 (a few samples of this study predate the infection). Cell type and time point are not known.

This clonotype has more than one count but fewer than ten. This sequence joins TRBV7-8 and TRBJ2-1, with D uncertain. This CDR3 has 14 residues. V shed 7 bases and J shed 7 bases, with 17 bases lying between them. The V gene's germline CDR1 is SGHVS and CDR2 FQNEAQ. The CDR3 DNA is TGTGCCAGCACCCCTACTATCTTGGAGAATGAGCAGTTCTTC. It translates to CASTPTILENEQFF.

The chain has TRBV7-2 and TRBJ1-3, with D possibly TRBD1 on 6 matching bases. Germline V gene lookup returns CDR1 SGHTA and CDR2 FQGNSA. V lost 5 bases, J lost 3 bases, and 14 bases lay in between. The CDR3 contains 15 residues. CDR3 protein: CASSVARGVGNTIYF. The CDR3 DNA follows: TGTGCCAGCAGCGTGGCCAGGGGCGTTGGAAACACCATATATTTT.

The CDR3 region is CAISPQGEYQPQHF. CDR3 DNA: TGTGCCATCAGCCCCCAAGGGGAGTATCAGCCCCAGCATTTT. The chain recombines TRBV10-3 with TRBJ1-5, with a weak D call TRBD1 (5 bases). Trimming left V 6 bases short and J 5 bases short, with 14 bases between. The CDR3 extends over 14 amino acids. Germline V gene lookup returns CDR1 ENHRY and CDR2 SYGVKD.